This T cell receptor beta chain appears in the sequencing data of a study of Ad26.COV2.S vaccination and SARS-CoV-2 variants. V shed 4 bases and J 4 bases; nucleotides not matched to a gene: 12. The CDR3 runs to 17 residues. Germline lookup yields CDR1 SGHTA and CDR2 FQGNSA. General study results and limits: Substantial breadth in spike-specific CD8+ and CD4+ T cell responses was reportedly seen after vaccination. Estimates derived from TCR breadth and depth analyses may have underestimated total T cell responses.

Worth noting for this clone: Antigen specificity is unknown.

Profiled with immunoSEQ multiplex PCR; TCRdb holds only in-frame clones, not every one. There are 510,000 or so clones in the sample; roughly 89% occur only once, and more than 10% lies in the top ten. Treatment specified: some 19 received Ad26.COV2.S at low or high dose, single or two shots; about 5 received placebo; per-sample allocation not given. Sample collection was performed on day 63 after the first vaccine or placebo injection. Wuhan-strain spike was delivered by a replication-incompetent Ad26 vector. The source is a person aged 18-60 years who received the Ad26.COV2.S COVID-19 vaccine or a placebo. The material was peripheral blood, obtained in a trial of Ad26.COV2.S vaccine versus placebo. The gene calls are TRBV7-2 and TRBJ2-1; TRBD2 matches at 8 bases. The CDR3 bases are TGTGCCAGCAGCTCGGGCCTTGTGGTAGCGGGATACAATGAGCAGTTCTTC. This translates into CASSSGLVVAGYNEQFF.